These 32 T cell receptor beta chains came from one sample sequenced in a study of blood T cell repertoires in COVID-19. This table comes from immunoSEQ multiplex PCR, and its TCRdb copy is limited to in-frame clones, with some not included. Counted here are around 100,000 clones, 65% to 80% occurring once; the ten biggest clones make up 20%. Input material: peripheral blood. Every receptor here comes from a man between 70 and 80 years old with active or convalescent COVID-19.

The rearrangement uses TRBV30 and TRBJ1-4; 7 bases agree with TRBD1. V lost 4 bases, J lost 6 bases, and 2 bases stayed unmatched. Germline V lookup: CDR1 GTSNPN, CDR2 SVGIG (reference sequence). This CDR3 is 12 amino acids long. DNA for the CDR3: TGTGCCTGGACAGGGGGTCATGAAAAACTGTTTTTT. Protein sequence: CAWTGGHEKLFF.

The chain has TRBV29-1 and TRBJ1-1; D not certain. The germline V and J ends were trimmed by 7 bases and 4 bases, with 7 bases remaining between them. This CDR3 comprises 10 residues. The V gene's germline CDR1 is SQVTM and CDR2 ANQGSEA. CDR3 in amino acids: CSASSTEAFF. The CDR3 coding sequence is TGCAGCGCCTCGTCCACTGAAGCTTTCTTT.

The chain has TRBV30 and TRBJ2-7, with a possible D match to TRBD2 (6 bases). Germline loops: CDR1 GTSNPN, CDR2 SVGIG (reference sequence). The CDR3 totals 15 residues. Trimming left V 2 bases short and J 4 bases short, with 18 bases between. The CDR3, as DNA: TGTGCCTGGAGTCCCCACCCCGGAGGGCGATACGAGCAGTACTTC. It specifies CAWSPHPGGRYEQYF.

The chain couples TRBV29-1 to TRBJ2-2; 9 bases line up with TRBD2. The CDR3 runs to 19 residues. Germline V CDR1 and CDR2: SQVTM, ANQGSEA. The junction had 20 bases not matched to a gene; V was cut back by 5 bases and J by 4 bases. In DNA form, the CDR3 reads TGCAGCGTTCTCTTGGGTAGATTTAGCGGGAGTTCAGGCACCGGGGAGCTGTTTTTT. Its protein product is CSVLLGRFSGSSGTGELFF.

The gene calls are TRBV11-2 and TRBJ1-1; a weak D match, TRBD1 (6 bases). Germline V gene sequence: CDR1 SGHAT, CDR2 FQNNGV. This CDR3 comprises 15 residues. V dropped 6 bases and J dropped 0 bases, with 14 bases sitting between them. The CDR3 sequence: CASSVQGYLNTEAFF. In nucleotides, the CDR3 is TGTGCCAGCAGTGTACAGGGTTACCTGAACACTGAAGCTTTCTTT.

V is TRBV29-1 and J is TRBJ1-1; D is possibly TRBD1 (5 bases). CDR1 is SQVTM and CDR2 is ANQGSEA in the germline V gene. This CDR3 contains 13 residues. V lost 6 bases and J 5 bases, leaving 16 bases between the germline ends. The CDR3: CSVHYGGGTEAFF. The CDR3 coding sequence is TGCAGCGTCCACTACGGGGGGGGAACTGAAGCTTTCTTT.

The genes are TRBV18 and TRBJ1-1; 9 bases line up with TRBD1. The germline V gene has CDR1 KGHSH and CDR2 LQKENI. J was trimmed by 5 bases and V by 3 bases; bases with no gene match: 10. The CDR3 sequence is 16 residues long. The CDR3 region has the DNA TGTGCCAGCTCACCGGGACAGGGTAGTTCGGGTACTGAAGCTTTCTTT. It yields the protein CASSPGQGSSGTEAFF.

J is TRBJ1-6 and V is TRBV2; D is undetermined. Trimming took 6 bases from V and 12 from J, leaving 15 bases between them. CDR1 is SNHLY, CDR2 FYNNEI, per germline. The CDR3 contains 13 residues. CDR3 residues: CASRRVASQPLHF. The DNA of the CDR3 is TGTGCCAGCAGGAGGGTGGCCAGTCAACCCCTCCACTTT.

DNA for the CDR3: TGTGCCAGCTCCCGGGATAGTGAAGCTTTCTTT. It codes for CASSRDSEAFF. This chain connects TRBV12-3 or TRBV12-4 to TRBJ1-1; D uncertain. V shed 8 bases and J shed 7 bases, with 11 bases lying between them. The CDR3 sequence is 11 residues long.

The V and J genes are TRBV30 and TRBJ1-1, with TRBD1 matching 7 bases. This CDR3 has 13 amino acids. Losses at the gene ends were 0 bases for V and 7 bases for J; bases not matched to a gene: 5. Germline lookup yields CDR1 GTSNPN and CDR2 SVGIG (reference sequence). CDR3 sequence: CAWSVGAGGEAFF. The CDR3 DNA reads TGTGCCTGGAGTGTAGGGGCAGGGGGTGAAGCTTTCTTT. The variable domain in full, completed from reference TRBV30 and TRBJ1-1, reads SQTIHQWPATLVQPVGSPLSLECTVEGTSNPNLYWYRQAAGRGLQLLFYSVGIGQISSEVPQNLSASRPQDRQFILSSKKLLLSDSGFYLCAWSVGAGGEAFFGQGTRLTVV.

This chain's CDR3 is CASRERGTTGELFF. CDR3 bases: TGTGCCAGCAGGGAGAGGGGGACCACCGGGGAGCTGTTTTTT. The chain combines TRBV25-1 with TRBJ2-2, with D perhaps matching TRBD1 (6 bases). With 6 bases removed from V and 4 bases from J, the gap between germline ends came to 12 bases. The CDR3 is 14 amino acids. Germline V gene lookup returns CDR1 MGHDK and CDR2 SYGVNS.

The chain has TRBV9 and TRBJ1-6; 9 bases are shared with TRBD1. CDR1 and CDR2 (germline): SGDLS, YYNGEE. The CDR3 contains 15 residues. Trimming removed 0 bases from V and 7 bases from J; junction bases left unmatched: 2. The CDR3 here is CASSVGGQGNSPLHF. The DNA for the CDR3 is TGTGCCAGCAGCGTAGGTGGACAGGGGAATTCACCCCTCCACTTT.

This chain joins TRBV19 and TRBJ2-7, with a weak D call TRBD2 (5 bases). There are 13 residues in the CDR3. Germline values: CDR1 LNHDA, CDR2 SQIVND (reference sequence). Trimming stripped 8 bases from V and 2 bases from J, with 13 bases between. CDR3 residues: CASGGTTTYEQYF. For the CDR3, the DNA is TGTGCCAGTGGAGGTACAACCACCTACGAGCAGTACTTC.

The genes are TRBV2 and TRBJ1-2; TRBD1 aligns across 8 bases. Germline trimming cut 6 bases from V and 3 bases from J; bases unmatched to any gene: 0. The CDR3 runs 12 residues. The germline gives CDR1 SNHLY, CDR2 FYNNEI. The CDR3 coding sequence is TGTGCCAGCAGGGACAGGGACTATGGCTACACCTTC. This encodes CASRDRDYGYTF.

This chain uses TRBV30 with TRBJ2-2; 8 bases align to TRBD1. CDR1 is GTSNPN and CDR2 is SVGIG in the germline V gene (reference sequence). Losses at the gene ends were 2 bases for V and 5 bases for J; bases not matched to a gene: 7. This CDR3 has 15 amino acids. The CDR3 DNA reads as TGTGCCTGGAGTCAACGCAGGGGGCTTACCGGGGAGCTGTTTTTT. Its protein product is CAWSQRRGLTGELFF.

This chain joins TRBV30 and TRBJ2-7; a weak D match, TRBD2 (5 bases). In germline, CDR1 is GTSNPN, CDR2 SVGIG (reference sequence). Trimming pared 2 bases from V and 6 bases from J, leaving 14 bases between. CDR3 length: 13 residues. The chain's CDR3 is CAWSLEADGEQYF. CDR3 coding DNA: TGTGCCTGGAGTCTGGAGGCCGACGGCGAGCAGTACTTC.

The rearrangement links TRBV7-8 to TRBJ2-7; weak D call: TRBD2 (6 bases). The CDR3 spans 17 residues. The V gene lost 1 base and the J gene lost 4 bases, with 20 bases spanning the gap. Germline V gene lookup returns CDR1 SGHVS and CDR2 FQNEAQ. The chain's CDR3 is CASSLGPSGRGGYEQYF. Written as DNA, the CDR3 is TGTGCCAGCAGCTTAGGGCCCAGTGGACGGGGAGGATACGAGCAGTACTTC.

The chain combines TRBV6-5 with TRBJ1-1; 8 bases fit TRBD1. CDR3 length: 15 residues. Germline values: CDR1 MNHEY, CDR2 SVGAGI. With 5 bases clipped from V and 7 bases from J, the junction kept 12 bases outside the gene matches. The CDR3 loop is CASSPFTGGKGEAFF. Here the CDR3 DNA reads TGTGCCAGCAGTCCGTTTACAGGGGGAAAAGGTGAAGCTTTCTTT.

The V and J genes are TRBV27 and TRBJ1-6; D uncertain. Looked up from germline, CDR1 is MNHEY and CDR2 is SMNVEV (reference sequence). The CDR3 totals 16 residues. Trimming removed 6 bases from V and 3 bases from J, with 15 bases in between. The CDR3 coding sequence is TGTGCCAGCAGGGGCACGAATGGCCACTATAATTCACCCCTCCACTTT. Protein product: CASRGTNGHYNSPLHF.

This sequence joins TRBV21-1 and TRBJ1-5; the DNA was not used to check the table's D call, TRBD1. TRBV21-1 is labeled a pseudogene. CDR3 length: 15 amino acids. The CDR3, as DNA: TGTGCCAGCAGCAAAGAAGCCAGGGCCCATCAGCCCCAGCATTTT. Translated: CASSKEARAHQPQHF.

The J gene is TRBJ2-1, the V gene TRBV20-1; tentatively, D is TRBD2 (5 bases). Germline V lookup: CDR1 DFQATT, CDR2 SNEGSKA (reference sequence). The V gene lost 3 bases and the J gene lost 9 bases, with 9 bases spanning the gap. The CDR3 contains 11 residues. The CDR3 coding sequence is TGCAGTGCTAGTGAAGGAGGTGAGCAGTTCTTC. It translates to CSASEGGEQFF.

This clone was seen just once. The V and J genes are TRBV7-2 and TRBJ2-5, with TRBD2 matching 9 bases. Per the germline V gene, CDR1 is SGHTA and CDR2 is FQGNSA. V lost 4 bases, J lost 5 bases, and 14 bases stayed unmatched. The CDR3 contains 17 residues. The DNA for the CDR3 is TGTGCCAGCAGCTCGGTAGCGGGGGCTCACCTTGGGGAGACCCAGTACTTC. Residues: CASSSVAGAHLGETQYF. The entire variable domain, with the rest obtained from reference TRBV7-2 and TRBJ2-5, is as follows: GAGVSQSPSNKVTEKGKDVELRCDPISGHTALYWYRQSLGQGLEFLIYFQGNSAPDKSGLPSDRFSAERTGGSVSTLTIQRTQQEDSAVYLCASSSVAGAHLGETQYFGPGTRLLVL.

This clone was seen a few times. The rearrangement joins TRBV28 to TRBJ1-4; D gene uncertain. Germline assignment: CDR1 MDHEN and CDR2 SYDVKM. The CDR3 loop spans 12 amino acids. Trimming left V 3 bases short and J 8 bases short, with 7 bases between. The CDR3 bases are TGTGCCAGCAGTTTGGGAGGGGAAAAACTGTTTTTT. Protein sequence: CASSLGGEKLFF.

The V call is TRBV27, the J call TRBJ1-2; 9 bases are shared with TRBD1. The CDR3 is made up of 13 amino acids. Germline lookup yields CDR1 MNHEY and CDR2 SMNVEV (reference sequence). V was pared by 6 bases and J by 6 bases, with 5 bases of the junction left unmatched. The CDR3 protein is CASSGTGIDGYTF. The CDR3 DNA reads as TGTGCCAGCAGCGGGACAGGGATAGATGGCTACACCTTC.

The V gene is TRBV6-5, the J gene TRBJ2-3; 8 positions match TRBD2. Germline CDR1 and CDR2: MNHEY and SVGAGI. V gave up 8 bases and J gave up 3 bases; unmatched junction bases: 10. CDR3 size: 15 residues. The CDR3 DNA follows: TGTGCCAGCGGGATCGGGAGGGTATCAACAGATACGCAGTATTTT. This codes for CASGIGRVSTDTQYF.

The chain couples TRBV28 to TRBJ1-2; possible D gene TRBD1, 5 bases. The length of the CDR3 is 12 residues. Trimming took 4 bases from V and 6 from J, leaving 9 bases between them. The V gene's germline CDR1 is MDHEN and CDR2 SYDVKM. The CDR3 protein is CASSSPTDGYTF. The DNA of the CDR3 is TGTGCCAGCAGTTCACCGACAGATGGCTACACCTTC.

The V call is TRBV6-5, the J call TRBJ1-2, with 7 bases aligning to TRBD1. There are 13 residues in the CDR3. Germline V gene data show CDR1 as MNHEY and CDR2 as SVGAGI. Unmatched junction bases numbered 4, after V lost 5 bases and J lost 4 bases. The CDR3, as DNA: TGTGCCAGCAGTAGACAGGGACCCTATGGCTACACCTTC. Its translation is CASSRQGPYGYTF.

The V call is TRBV11-2, the J call TRBJ2-1, with D perhaps TRBD1 (7 bases). Germline loops: CDR1 SGHAT, CDR2 FQNNGV. The CDR3 extends over 14 amino acids. The germline V and J ends were trimmed by 7 bases and 10 bases, with 20 bases remaining between them. CDR3 DNA sequence: TGTGCCAGCACTCAGCGGGCAGGGGGTATCGAGCAGTTCTTC. This encodes CASTQRAGGIEQFF.

Only a few counts were recorded for this clone. The V and J genes are TRBV19 and TRBJ1-1, with D possibly TRBD1 on 6 matching bases. The CDR3 length is 15 residues. Germline-derived CDR1 and CDR2 are LNHDA and SQIVND (reference sequence). With 3 bases removed from V and 4 bases from J, the gap between germline ends came to 15 bases. The CDR3 nucleotides are TGTGCCAGTAGTATCTCCTACAGGGTGGGCACTGAAGCTTTCTTT. It translates to CASSISYRVGTEAFF.

The chain combines TRBV6-6 with TRBJ2-7, with D possibly TRBD1 on 5 matching bases. Between the trimmed V and J ends, which lost 4 bases and 3 bases, there was a span of 7 bases. Per the germline V gene, CDR1 is MNHNY and CDR2 is SVGAGI (reference sequence). This CDR3 spans 12 amino acids. The CDR3 nucleotides read TGTGCCAGCAGTTCGGACATCTACGAGCAGTACTTC. It codes for CASSSDIYEQYF.

The chain employs TRBV30 and TRBJ2-7; possible D gene TRBD2, 5 bases. V lost 1 base, J lost 2 bases, and 6 bases lay in between. The CDR3 runs to 12 residues. Per the germline V gene, CDR1 is GTSNPN and CDR2 is SVGIG (reference sequence). CDR3 sequence: CAWSGEPYEQYF. The CDR3 coding sequence is TGTGCCTGGAGTGGGGAGCCCTACGAGCAGTACTTC.

The rearrangement joins TRBV9 to TRBJ2-4; weak D call: TRBD2 (5 bases). The germline CDR1 and CDR2 sequences are SGDLS and YYNGEE. CDR3 length equals 15 residues. Trimming took 0 bases from V and 1 from J, leaving 8 bases between them. The CDR3 is CASSVVPGAKNIQYF. CDR3 in DNA: TGTGCCAGCAGCGTAGTGCCGGGGGCCAAAAACATTCAGTACTTC.